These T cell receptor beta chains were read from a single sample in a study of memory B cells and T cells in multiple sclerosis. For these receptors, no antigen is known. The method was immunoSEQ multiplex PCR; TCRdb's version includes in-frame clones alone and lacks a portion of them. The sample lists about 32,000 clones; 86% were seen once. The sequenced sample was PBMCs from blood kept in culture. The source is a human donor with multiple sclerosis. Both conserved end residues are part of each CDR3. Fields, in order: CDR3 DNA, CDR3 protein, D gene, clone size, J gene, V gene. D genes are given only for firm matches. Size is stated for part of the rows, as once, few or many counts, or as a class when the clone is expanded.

TGTGCCAGCAGCGTATCTGGGGACACAGATACGCAGTATTTT,CASSVSGDTDTQYF,-,-,TRBJ2-3,TRBV9
TGTGCCGTCCGGAGTAGCGGGTCACAAGAGACCCAGTACTTC,CAVRSSGSQETQYF,TRBD2,once,TRBJ2-5,TRBV10-3
TGTGCCAGCAGTGAACCGGCAGGTTATAGCAATCAGCCCCAGCATTTT,CASSEPAGYSNQPQHF,-,-,TRBJ1-5,TRBV6-1
TGCAGCGTTGAAGACTTTGAAGCGCTCTCTTCATATGGCTACACCTTC,CSVEDFEALSSYGYTF,-,-,TRBJ1-2,TRBV29-1
TGCGCCAGCAGCCAGCCAGCCGGGACCCACTCCTACGAGCAGTACTTC,CASSQPAGTHSYEQYF,-,-,TRBJ2-7,TRBV5-1
TGCAGCGTTGAGATCCCTAGCTCCTACAATGAGCAGTTCTTC,CSVEIPSSYNEQFF,-,-,TRBJ2-1,TRBV29-1
TGTGCCATCAGGGAGGGCGACAATGAGCAGTTCTTC,CAIREGDNEQFF,-,-,TRBJ2-1,TRBV10-3
TGTGCCAGCAGTCCCGACAGGATCCAGCCCCAGCATTTT,CASSPDRIQPQHF,-,-,TRBJ1-5,TRBV6-5
TGTGCCACCAGCCTCCGCCCCGCCAATAAGAGGGTGTTTTTT,CATSLRPANKRVFF,-,once,TRBJ1-4,TRBV15
TGTGCCAGCTCACCTTCTAGCGGGGAGTACCAAGAGACCCAGTACTTC,CASSPSSGEYQETQYF,TRBD2,-,TRBJ2-5,TRBV18
TGTGCCAGCGCCTTGGGACTAGCGGGAGATACGCAGTATTTT,CASALGLAGDTQYF,TRBD2,-,TRBJ2-3,TRBV27
TGTGCCAGCAGTAAATTGACTAGCGGGGGCCCCAATGAGCAGTTCTTC,CASSKLTSGGPNEQFF,TRBD2,-,TRBJ2-1,TRBV2
TGCGCCAGCAGCTTTAAAGCCTACAATGAGCAGTTCTTC,CASSFKAYNEQFF,-,-,TRBJ2-1,TRBV5-1
TGTGCCAGCAGTAGGGGACAGCTCTGGTTCTTC,CASSRGQLWFF,TRBD1,-,TRBJ2-1,TRBV6-5
TGCAGCGTTGGACAGAACTACGAGCAGTACTTC,CSVGQNYEQYF,-,-,TRBJ2-7,TRBV29-1
TGCGCCAGCAGCCAAGATTGGGGTCTGGCCGGGGAGCTGTTTTTT,CASSQDWGLAGELFF,-,-,TRBJ2-2,TRBV4-1
TGTGCCAGCAGAAGGACAGGGGTACACGAGCAGTACTTC,CASRRTGVHEQYF,TRBD1,-,TRBJ2-7,TRBV6-5
TGTGCCAGTGATTTGGGACAGGGGGCAGCGGAGACCCAGTACTTC,CASDLGQGAAETQYF,TRBD1,-,TRBJ2-5,TRBV19
TGTGCCAGCAGTCCCCCCCGGGACATTGCTGGCTACACCTTC,CASSPPRDIAGYTF,-,-,TRBJ1-2,TRBV7-9
TGTGCCAGCAGCATAAGATTGACAGGATCGAGTCGCTCTGGGGCCAACGTCCTGACTTTC,CASSIRLTGSSRSGANVLTF,-,-,TRBJ2-6,TRBV13
TGTGCCAGCAGCCCTCGGACTAGCGGTTCCTACGAGCAGTACTTC,CASSPRTSGSYEQYF,TRBD2,once,TRBJ2-7,TRBV27
TGCGCCAGCAGCGAGAACGGTCAGCCCCAGCATTTT,CASSENGQPQHF,-,-,TRBJ1-5,TRBV5-1
TGCGCCAGCAGCTGGGGACTAGCAACCTACGAGCAGTACTTC,CASSWGLATYEQYF,TRBD2,-,TRBJ2-7,TRBV5-1
TGTGCCAGCAGTGAACGGGGGCTCGGAAACACCATATATTTT,CASSERGLGNTIYF,-,-,TRBJ1-3,TRBV2
TGCGCCAGCAGCATCGGACAGGCGAACACCGGGGAGCTGTTTTTT,CASSIGQANTGELFF,TRBD1,-,TRBJ2-2,TRBV5-1
TGTGCCAGCAGCCAAGACATGGGATGGGAGACCCAGTACTTC,CASSQDMGWETQYF,-,-,TRBJ2-5,TRBV14
TGTGCCAGCAGCGACAGGCAGGGAGGTGAAGCTTTCTTT,CASSDRQGGEAFF,-,few,TRBJ1-1,TRBV7-9
TGCAGCGCAGCGGGCGGGACTAACTATGGCTACACCTTC,CSAAGGTNYGYTF,-,-,TRBJ1-2,TRBV29-1
TGTGCCAGCAGCGTAGGAGGCAGGGAAAGGGGGTGGGACAATGAGCAGTTCTTC,CASSVGGRERGWDNEQFF,-,-,TRBJ2-1,TRBV9
TGTGCCAGCAGTGACTCACCCACTTCGAGCACAGATACGCAGTATTTT,CASSDSPTSSTDTQYF,-,-,TRBJ2-3,TRBV6-4
TGTGCCAGCACAGGGGGCGCCGGGGCCAACGTCCTGACTTTC,CASTGGAGANVLTF,-,-,TRBJ2-6,TRBV21-1
TGTGCCAGCAGTTGGGGTCCGGGGGGGCGGCAGTACTTC,CASSWGPGGRQYF,TRBD2,-,TRBJ2-7,TRBV6-6
TGTGCCAGCAGCTTAGCGGGACAGGGATACGAGCAGTACTTC,CASSLAGQGYEQYF,TRBD1,-,TRBJ2-7,TRBV11-3
TGTGCCACCAAGGGAATCTACAATGAGCAGTTCTTC,CATKGIYNEQFF,-,-,TRBJ2-1,TRBV28
TGCGCCAGCCAGGTGGAGGGAATAAACTATGGCTACACCTTC,CASQVEGINYGYTF,-,medium-sized,TRBJ1-2,TRBV10-1
TGCGCCAGCAGCCAAGACTCCGCCCGGGCGGGATACAATGAGCAGTTCTTC,CASSQDSARAGYNEQFF,-,-,TRBJ2-1,TRBV4-1
TGTGCCAGCAGTTTGGCTGAGGGTTTCAACAGCAATGAGCAGTTCTTC,CASSLAEGFNSNEQFF,-,-,TRBJ2-1,TRBV28
TGTGCCAGCAGCCCAGACGTCGGGGCGTCTCCAAAGTACAATGAGCAGTTCTTC,CASSPDVGASPKYNEQFF,-,-,TRBJ2-1,TRBV9
TGTGCCAGCAGCTTAATTAGAGGGGATGCAGTCGAAGCTTTCTTT,CASSLIRGDAVEAFF,-,-,TRBJ1-1,TRBV7-3
TGTGCCAGTAGTACATACGACAGAATGAACACTGAAGCTTTCTTT,CASSTYDRMNTEAFF,-,-,TRBJ1-1,TRBV19
TGTGCCAGCAGTTCCCAGACAGGGAGAAATGAGCAGTTCTTC,CASSSQTGRNEQFF,TRBD1,-,TRBJ2-1,TRBV27
TGCGCCAGCAGCCCGACCGGGACAGGGGTTTTCGAGCAGTACTTC,CASSPTGTGVFEQYF,TRBD1,-,TRBJ2-7,TRBV5-1
TGTGCCAGCTACCCTTTGACTAGCGGGGTAACCTACGAGCAGTACTTC,CASYPLTSGVTYEQYF,TRBD2,few,TRBJ2-7,TRBV7-9
TGCGCCAGCAGCTTATGGAACACCGGGGAGCTGTTTTTT,CASSLWNTGELFF,-,-,TRBJ2-2,TRBV5-1
TGTGCCTGGAGTGTACTGGGTTCGGCAGGGGGTGGCTACACCTTC,CAWSVLGSAGGGYTF,TRBD1,-,TRBJ1-2,TRBV30
TGCAGCGTTGGGGACGGGACAGGTACCTTTGTCTATGGCTACACCTTC,CSVGDGTGTFVYGYTF,TRBD1,-,TRBJ1-2,TRBV29-1
TGTGCCAGCAGCTTAGCAGGACAGAACGCCTACGAGCAGTACTTC,CASSLAGQNAYEQYF,-,few,TRBJ2-7,TRBV7-9
TGTGCCAGCAGTTTCGGGGGCGGACAGGCCAGAGAATACGAGCAGTACTTC,CASSFGGGQAREYEQYF,-,-,TRBJ2-7,TRBV28
TGCGCCAGCAGCTTGGAGGTAGCGGGGGGTTACAATGAGCAGTTCTTC,CASSLEVAGGYNEQFF,TRBD2,-,TRBJ2-1,TRBV5-1
TGTGCCAGCACCCCAACAGGGGGCCCCGAGCAGTACTTC,CASTPTGGPEQYF,TRBD1,-,TRBJ2-7,TRBV2
TGTGCCAGCAGGCGAGCGGATACGCAGTATTTT,CASRRADTQYF,-,-,TRBJ2-3,TRBV6-6
TGTGCCAGCAGAGGGGACAGGGGGAACTATGGCTACACCTTC,CASRGDRGNYGYTF,TRBD1,once,TRBJ1-2,TRBV6-1
TGTGCCAGTAGTTGGCTAGCGGGACCCTCGAACACCGGGGAGCTGTTTTTT,CASSWLAGPSNTGELFF,TRBD2,-,TRBJ2-2,TRBV19
TGTGCCAGTAGCCCCGAGGGGGGGGAGAGAGTCAATGAGCAGTTCTTC,CASSPEGGERVNEQFF,-,-,TRBJ2-1,TRBV19
TGTGCCAGCAGTTGGGGCAGACAAGAGACCCAGTACTTC,CASSWGRQETQYF,-,-,TRBJ2-5,TRBV28